This TCR beta chain was recovered during a study of human T cells and chemical hapten exposure. Time point here: patch test 1, 2 weeks after DPC sensitization. The treatment was: therapeutic diphenylcyclopropenone sensitization with weekly scalp DPC. The CDR3 runs to 15 residues. Per germline, CDR1 MNHEY and CDR2 SMNVEV (reference sequence). Trimming shortened V by 4 bases and J by 10 bases, and 17 bases separated the two germline ends. Via MiXCR, TCRdb re-called the RACE reads, giving one row per CDR3 protein. This sample has approximately 350,000 distinct CDR3 sequences; 6% to 8.5% occur once, and the top ten carry approximately 8%.

This TCR was sampled from a woman aged 18-29 years with alopecia areata. Some clones in this sample may be carry-over from other donors' samples. The sample in question was whole blood, obtained in connection with sensitization to the hapten diphenylcyclopropenone (DPC). The rearrangement joins TRBV27 to TRBJ1-6, with D maybe TRBD1 (6 bases). For the CDR3, the DNA is TGTGCCAGCAGTTCCGCCTCGACAGGTGGCTCACCCCTCCACTTT. It is translated as CASSSASTGGSPLHF.